These 6 T cell receptor beta chains originate from one sample sequenced in a study of blood T cell repertoires in COVID-19 (dated by TCRdb to about 2020). The library was generated by the immunoSEQ multiplex PCR assay. In TCRdb, the immuneACCESS table is reduced to in-frame sequences with V and J assigned. These tables do not hold every clone; where another copy was compared, an unresolved V gene accounts for under half, and the others remain unexplained. The sample table records about 13,000 clones; nearly 90% of these occur just once. Less than 25% of the sample is in the top ten clones. What was sequenced was peripheral blood. These receptors all stem from a human donor with active COVID-19. The donor label of this sample is uncertain.

V gene TRBV7-2 combines with J gene TRBJ1-2; TRBD1 might be the D (6 bases). Trimming took off 7 bases at V and 4 bases at J, with 13 bases between the two ends. The CDR3 spans 13 residues. Germline V lookup: CDR1 SGHTA, CDR2 FQGNSA. CDR3 sequence (DNA): TGTGCCAGCACCATAGGGGGGGGCTATGGCTACACCTTC. It codes for CASTIGGGYGYTF.

The chain uses TRBV6-5 and TRBJ2-3; D ambiguous. The CDR3 has 11 residues. Germline CDR1 MNHEY, CDR2 SVGAGI. Deletions cut 4 bases from V and 5 bases from J, with 4 bases between. The DNA of the CDR3 is TGTGCCAGCAGTTCCGTAGATACGCAGTATTTT. Amino acid sequence: CASSSVDTQYF.

The chain combines TRBV5-1 with TRBJ2-7; 11 bases fit TRBD2. The ends lost 2 bases at V and 6 bases at J; junction bases unmatched: 7. The CDR3 extends over 15 amino acids. Germline CDR1 SGHRS, CDR2 YFSETQ. The CDR3 reads CASSFPELAGVEQYF. The CDR3 region has the DNA TGCGCCAGCAGCTTCCCTGAACTAGCGGGGGTCGAGCAGTACTTC. The complete variable domain, with remaining parts taken from reference TRBV5-1 and TRBJ2-7, reads KAGVTQTPRYLIKTRGQQVTLSCSPISGHRSVSWYQQTPGQGLQFLFEYFSETQRNKGNFPGRFSGRQFSNSRSEMNVSTLELGDSALYLCASSFPELAGVEQYFGPGTRLTVT.

The chain recombines TRBV27 with TRBJ2-2, with TRBD1 as a possible D gene (5 bases). Deletions cut 2 bases from V and 5 bases from J, with 6 bases between. This CDR3 has 13 amino acids. Germline V CDR1 and CDR2: MNHEY, SMNVEV (reference sequence). For the CDR3, the DNA is TGTGCCAGCAGTTTAAAGGGGACCGGGGAGCTGTTTTTT. Translation gives CASSLKGTGELFF.

This chain joins TRBV19 and TRBJ1-2; possibly TRBD1 for D (6 bases). From germline, CDR1 is LNHDA and CDR2 SQIVND (reference sequence). CDR3 length: 14 residues. Trimming took 6 bases from V and 6 from J, leaving 17 bases between them. Written as DNA, the CDR3 is TGTGCCAGTAGGAAGAACAGGGAAGGGGATGGCTACACCTTC. It encodes CASRKNREGDGYTF.

In its sample, this clone was seen once. This chain connects TRBV27 to TRBJ2-1; D unclear. Germline CDR1 reads MNHEY; CDR2 reads SMNVEV (reference sequence). The length of the CDR3 is 12 residues. The germline V and J ends were trimmed by 4 bases and 9 bases, with 10 bases remaining between them. The CDR3 DNA sequence: TGTGCCAGCAGTTCGCCGGTTAGTGAGCAGTTCTTC. Translating gives CASSSPVSEQFF.